The 15 T cell receptor beta chains listed next were all sequenced from one sample in a study of beta chain features in type 1 diabetes. Every isolated RNA sample was fully reverse transcribed, so sequencing captured expressed TCRB transcripts. Method: immunoSEQ multiplex PCR; TCRdb's copy keeps in-frame clones and lacks some. Of roughly 380,000 clones listed, roughly a fifth are singletons. The sequenced sample was naive CD4+ T cells from blood. Receptors originate from a woman younger than 30 in good health.

The rearrangement links TRBV13 to TRBJ2-6; 9 bases are a match to TRBD1. V shed 5 bases and J 0 bases; nucleotides not matched to a gene: 8. This CDR3 is built from 18 residues. From germline, CDR1 is PRHDT and CDR2 FYEKMQ (reference sequence). CDR3 in amino acids: CASSLRGQGTSGANVLTF. CDR3 nucleotide sequence: TGTGCCAGCAGCCTTAGGGGACAGGGAACCTCTGGGGCCAACGTCCTGACTTTC.

Only a few counts were recorded for this clone. The chain uses TRBV15 and TRBJ1-1; D unclear. Trimming shortened V by 4 bases and J by 4 bases, and 13 bases separated the two germline ends. In germline, CDR1 is LNHNV, CDR2 YYDKDF (reference sequence). The length of the CDR3 is 14 residues. CDR3 loop: CATSTRLRGTEAFF. The CDR3 bases are TGTGCCACCAGCACTAGGCTACGGGGCACTGAAGCTTTCTTT.

There are a few counts of this clone. The rearrangement links TRBV7-9 to TRBJ1-6, with no clear D. V lost 0 bases, J lost 8 bases, and 8 bases lay in between. The CDR3 has 14 amino acids. Germline loops: CDR1 SEHNR, CDR2 FQNEAQ (reference sequence). The CDR3 DNA is TGTGCCAGCAGCTTAGCCAGGAAAGATTCACCCCTCCACTTT. Protein sequence: CASSLARKDSPLHF.

Written as DNA, the CDR3 is TGTGCCAGTATGCTTCTGGGGACAGGGCGTATCAATGAGCAGTTCTTC. Protein product: CASMLLGTGRINEQFF. This chain links TRBV19 with TRBJ2-1, with 9 nucleotides matching TRBD1. This CDR3 is 16 amino acids long. The trim removed 7 bases at V and 6 bases at J, leaving 13 bases unmatched. The germline CDR1 and CDR2 sequences are LNHDA and SQIVND (reference sequence).

This clone has just a few counts. CDR3 in DNA: TGTGCCAGCAGTTTCCCCACAGGATCTACCTACGAGCAGTACTTC. Its protein product is CASSFPTGSTYEQYF. The rearrangement joins TRBV28 to TRBJ2-7; TRBD1 might be the D (5 bases). CDR1 and CDR2 from the germline V gene are MDHEN and SYDVKM. V was clipped by 3 bases and J by 2 bases, with 14 bases between them. This CDR3 spans 15 amino acids.

This clone was seen only a few times. The V call is TRBV5-4, the J call TRBJ2-1, with 11 bases fitting TRBD2. Germline trimming cut 5 bases from V and 2 bases from J; bases unmatched to any gene: 3. This CDR3 is built from 15 residues. The germline gives CDR1 SGHNT, CDR2 YYREEE (reference sequence). The CDR3 sequence is CASRSSGGAYNEQFF. As DNA, the CDR3 is TGTGCCAGCAGAAGTAGCGGGGGGGCCTACAATGAGCAGTTCTTC.

The chain uses TRBV19 and TRBJ1-5, with a tentative D call TRBD1 (5 bases). The CDR3 totals 13 residues. Germline assignment: CDR1 LNHDA and CDR2 SQIVND (reference sequence). With 6 bases removed from V and 3 bases from J, the gap between germline ends came to 9 bases. In DNA, the CDR3 is TGTGCCAGTAGAGGGGTAAACAATCAGCCCCAGCATTTT. As protein: CASRGVNNQPQHF.

This sequence joins TRBV15 and TRBJ2-6, with a weak D call TRBD1 (6 bases). Trimming took off 3 bases at V and 4 bases at J, with 13 bases between the two ends. Germline CDR1 LNHNV, CDR2 YYDKDF (reference sequence). This CDR3 comprises 16 residues. The CDR3 region is CATSSAGVRGANVLTF. The CDR3 region has the DNA TGTGCCACCAGCAGCGCAGGGGTAAGAGGGGCCAACGTCCTGACTTTC.

The CDR3 is CASSLANSLAQETQYF. In nucleotides, the CDR3 is TGCGCCAGCAGCTTGGCTAATAGTCTCGCCCAAGAGACCCAGTACTTC. This chain connects TRBV5-1 to TRBJ2-5, with D unclear. The CDR3 length is 16 residues. Germline loops: CDR1 SGHRS, CDR2 YFSETQ. The V end was cut by 0 bases, the J end by 1 base, with 13 bases between.

The V call is TRBV30, the J call TRBJ2-5; TRBD2 aligns across 7 bases. The ends lost 5 bases at V and 0 bases at J; junction bases unmatched: 6. The CDR3 has 14 amino acids. Germline V CDR1 and CDR2: GTSNPN, SVGIG (reference sequence). CDR3 bases: TGTGCCTGGGTTGGGACTAACTACCAAGAGACCCAGTACTTC. Amino acid sequence: CAWVGTNYQETQYF.

The J gene is TRBJ2-3, the V gene TRBV5-1, with TRBD1 identical over 10 bases. The germline V gene has CDR1 SGHRS and CDR2 YFSETQ. The CDR3 is 15 amino acids. The V gene end was trimmed by 5 bases and the J gene end by 2 bases; junction bases not matched to a gene: 5. Here the CDR3 DNA reads TGCGCCAGCAGATCCGGGACAGGGGTCACAGATACGCAGTATTTT. Translation: CASRSGTGVTDTQYF.

The rearrangement joins TRBV11-3 to TRBJ2-6; 12 nucleotides match TRBD1. The junction had 7 bases not matched to a gene; V was cut back by 5 bases and J by 2 bases. The CDR3 is 18 residues long. Germline CDR1 and CDR2: SGHNT and YENEEA. The CDR3 DNA sequence: TGTGCCAGCAGCACGGGACAGGGGGCGGGCACTGGGGCCAACGTCCTGACTTTC. Its protein product is CASSTGQGAGTGANVLTF.

This clone was seen a handful of times. This sequence joins TRBV7-3 and TRBJ2-1; 7 nucleotides agree with TRBD2. This CDR3 region has 14 residues. The V and J ends lost 2 bases and 8 bases, in that order; junction bases with no gene match: 6. The V gene's germline CDR1 is SGHTA and CDR2 FQGTGA. CDR3 loop: CASSLYGGGDEQFF. CDR3 DNA sequence: TGTGCCAGCAGCTTATACGGGGGAGGGGATGAGCAGTTCTTC.

The chain joins TRBV25-1 to TRBJ2-5; TRBD1 matches at 7 bases. Germline values: CDR1 MGHDK, CDR2 SYGVNS. Trimming took 5 bases from V and 1 from J; bases not matched to a gene: 7. This CDR3 contains 15 residues. CDR3 region: CASSRDRDPQETQYF. The CDR3 DNA sequence: TGTGCCAGCAGTAGAGACAGGGACCCCCAAGAGACCCAGTACTTC.

This clone was counted only a few times. The gene calls are TRBV30 and TRBJ1-1; D might be TRBD1 (6 bases). Germline CDR1 is GTSNPN and CDR2 is SVGIG (reference sequence). This CDR3 comprises 13 residues. Trimming took off 6 bases at V and 5 bases at J, with 16 bases between the two ends. CDR3 protein: CACIQGFRTEAFF. In nucleotides, the CDR3 is TGTGCCTGTATTCAGGGGTTTAGGACTGAAGCTTTCTTT.